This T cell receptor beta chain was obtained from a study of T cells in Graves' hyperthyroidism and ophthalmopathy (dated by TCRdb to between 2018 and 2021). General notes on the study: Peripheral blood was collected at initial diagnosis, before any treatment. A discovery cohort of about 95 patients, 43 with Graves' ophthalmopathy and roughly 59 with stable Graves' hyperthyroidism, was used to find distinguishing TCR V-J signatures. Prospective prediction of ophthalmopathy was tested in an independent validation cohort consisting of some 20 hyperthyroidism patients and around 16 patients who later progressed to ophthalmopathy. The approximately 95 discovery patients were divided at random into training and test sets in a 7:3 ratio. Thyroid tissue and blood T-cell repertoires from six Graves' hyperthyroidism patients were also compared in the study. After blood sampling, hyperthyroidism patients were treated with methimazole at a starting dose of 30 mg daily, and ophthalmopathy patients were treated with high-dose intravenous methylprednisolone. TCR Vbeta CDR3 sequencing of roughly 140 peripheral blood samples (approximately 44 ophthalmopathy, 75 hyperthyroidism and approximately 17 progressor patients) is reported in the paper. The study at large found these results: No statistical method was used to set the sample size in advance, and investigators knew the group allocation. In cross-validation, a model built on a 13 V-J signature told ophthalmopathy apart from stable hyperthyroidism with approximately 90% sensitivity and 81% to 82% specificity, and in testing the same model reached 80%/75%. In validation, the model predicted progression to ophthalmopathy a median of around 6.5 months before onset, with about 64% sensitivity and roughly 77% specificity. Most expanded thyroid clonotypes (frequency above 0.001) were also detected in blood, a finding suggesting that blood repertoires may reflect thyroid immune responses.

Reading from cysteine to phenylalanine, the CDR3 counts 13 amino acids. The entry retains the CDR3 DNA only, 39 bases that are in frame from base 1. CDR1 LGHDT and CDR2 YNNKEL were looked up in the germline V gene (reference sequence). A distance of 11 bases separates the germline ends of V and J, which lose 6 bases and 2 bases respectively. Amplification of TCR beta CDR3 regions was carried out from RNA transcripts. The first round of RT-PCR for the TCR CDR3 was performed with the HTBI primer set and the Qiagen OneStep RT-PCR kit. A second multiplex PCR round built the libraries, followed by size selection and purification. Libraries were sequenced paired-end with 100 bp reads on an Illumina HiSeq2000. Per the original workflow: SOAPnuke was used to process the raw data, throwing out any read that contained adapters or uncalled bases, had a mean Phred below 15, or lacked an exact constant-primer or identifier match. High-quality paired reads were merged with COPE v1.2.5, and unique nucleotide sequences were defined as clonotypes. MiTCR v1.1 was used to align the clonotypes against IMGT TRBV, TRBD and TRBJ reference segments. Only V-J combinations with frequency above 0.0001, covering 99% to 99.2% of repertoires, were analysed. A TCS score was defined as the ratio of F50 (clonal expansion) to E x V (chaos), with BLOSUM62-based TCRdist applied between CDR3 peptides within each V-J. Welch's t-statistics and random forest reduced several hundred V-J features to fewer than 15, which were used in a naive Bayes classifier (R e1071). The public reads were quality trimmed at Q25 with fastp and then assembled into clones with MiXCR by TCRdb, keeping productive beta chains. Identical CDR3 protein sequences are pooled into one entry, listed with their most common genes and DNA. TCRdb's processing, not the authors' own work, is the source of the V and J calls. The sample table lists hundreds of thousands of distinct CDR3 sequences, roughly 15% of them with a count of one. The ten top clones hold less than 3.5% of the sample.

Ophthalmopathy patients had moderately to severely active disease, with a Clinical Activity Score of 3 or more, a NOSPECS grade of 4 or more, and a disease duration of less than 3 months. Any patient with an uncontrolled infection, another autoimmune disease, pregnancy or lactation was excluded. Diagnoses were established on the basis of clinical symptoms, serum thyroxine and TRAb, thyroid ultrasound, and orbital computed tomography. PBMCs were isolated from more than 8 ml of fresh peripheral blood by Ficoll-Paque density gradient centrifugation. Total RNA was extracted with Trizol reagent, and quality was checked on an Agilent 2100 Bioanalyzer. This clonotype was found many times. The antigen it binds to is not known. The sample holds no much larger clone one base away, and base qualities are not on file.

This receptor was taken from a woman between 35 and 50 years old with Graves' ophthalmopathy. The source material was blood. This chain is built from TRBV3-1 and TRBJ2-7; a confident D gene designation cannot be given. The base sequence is TGTGCCAGCAGATTGAGTCGGACCTACGAGCAGTACTTC. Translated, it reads CASRLSRTYEQYF.